This T cell receptor (beta chain) was sequenced for a study of T cell clonotyping in hematopoietic cell transplantation (dated by TCRdb to the early 2020s). About the study as a whole: In the study, roughly 140 blood samples were gathered from a few dozen consecutive transplant recipients and their related donors. Patient recruitment ran from late 2015 to early 2017, and follow-up continued until late 2020 or death.

Related transplant donors provided blood samples for TCR beta sequencing. Using Nuclei Lysis Solution, genomic DNA was extracted from unfractionated peripheral blood mononuclear cells that were either fresh or cryopreserved. The immunoSEQ assay, a bias-controlled multiplex PCR using V- and J-specific primers, was used to amplify TCR beta CDR3 regions from genomic DNA. A proprietary barcode and Illumina adapter sequences were added to the CDR3 amplicons in a second PCR step. An Illumina MiSeq instrument was used for sequencing of the CDR3 libraries. From the authors' description of their analysis: Export and quality control were handled in immunoSEQ Analyzer 3.0, while downstream analyses relied on R Bioconductor and Immunarch. Only productive rearrangements in the normalized downsampled data set went into calculating the repertoire metrics. Clonotypes larger than 5 templates in the normalized cohort were defined as pathologically expanded. The Inverse Simpson Index was used to measure repertoire diversity. CMV-specificity analyses were carried out on the non-normalized data set to capture all clonotypes. TCRdb obtained this table from immuneACCESS and retained in-frame rearrangements with V and J assigned. These tables miss some clones; where compared with another copy, unresolved V genes account for less than half of the shortfall, and the remainder is unexplained. V and J calls and clone size are as listed in that table; D and trimming were resolved from the DNA. This sample has some 40,000 clones in its table, and roughly 94% of those were observed once. Clones ranked in the top ten supply approximately 0.85% of the sample.

On the study overall, not on this receptor specifically: After transplant, TCR diversity in recipients dropped, and pathologically expanded clonotypes increased progressively from day 30 to day 180. Sample size was limited, and cells were not sorted, so CD4 and CD8 repertoire contributions could not be separated. Broader TCR repertoire diversity after transplant was predicted by Inverse Simpson Index values from donors and from recipients before transplant. Recipient repertoires showed only a small fraction of overlap with donor repertoires, and over 97% appeared de novo at the given depth.

V is reduced by 6 bases and J by 2 bases, leaving a spacing of 14 bases between them. In the germline V gene (reference sequence), CDR1 corresponds to SEHNR and CDR2 to FQNEAQ. Including cysteine and phenylalanine, the CDR3 has 15 amino acids. Only the CDR3 DNA stays, 45 bases, in frame from base 1. This clone has only one observation. Its antigen remains unidentified. Base qualities were left out, and no much larger clone turns up one base away. Recombination connected TRBV7-9 to TRBJ2-1; the D segment might be TRBD1 or TRBD2, since each matches 5 bases. The TCR sequence derives from a woman in her 50s in good health. Some clones in this sample may be carry-over from other donors' samples. The sample comprised peripheral blood mononuclear cells. In nucleotide form, the sequence is TGTGCCAGCAGTGATACAGGACTTACCTACAATGAGCAGTTCTTC. This encodes CASSDTGLTYNEQFF.